One and the same sample provided the 16 T cell receptor beta chains below, sequenced in a study of shared clonotypes between healthy human individuals. Repertoires were generated with immunoSEQ multiplex PCR, while TCRdb's copy carries only in-frame clones and drops some. The sample lists roughly 1,100,000 clones; about three quarters were seen once. The specimen sequenced was memory CD4+ T cells sorted from blood. Subset specified: CD45RA-negative fraction. These receptors originate from a man aged 18 to 30 in good health.

V is TRBV2 and J is TRBJ2-2; 8 bases are shared with TRBD2. This CDR3 is 15 amino acids long. V shed 6 bases and J 0 bases; nucleotides not matched to a gene: 3. Germline V lookup: CDR1 SNHLY, CDR2 FYNNEI. Written as DNA, the CDR3 is TGTGCCAGCAGGCCGGGACTAGCGAACACCGGGGAGCTGTTTTTT. It is translated as CASRPGLANTGELFF.

This chain links TRBV2 with TRBJ2-7, with 8 bases identical to TRBD1. CDR3 length: 14 amino acids. Germline V CDR1 and CDR2: SNHLY, FYNNEI. V shed 6 bases and J 6 bases; nucleotides not matched to a gene: 10. CDR3 region: CASRSDRAGLEQYF. Here the CDR3 DNA reads TGTGCCAGCAGGTCGGACAGGGCTGGGCTCGAGCAGTACTTC. The variable domain in full, completed from reference TRBV2 and TRBJ2-7, reads EPEVTQTPSHQVTQMGQEVILRCVPISNHLYFYWYRQILGQKVEFLVSFYNNEISEKSEIFDDQFSVERPDGSNFTLKIRSTKLEDSAMYFCASRSDRAGLEQYFGPGTRLTVT.

The chain couples TRBV21-1 to TRBJ2-7; the DNA was not used to check the table's D call, TRBD2. TRBV21-1 is classified as a pseudogene. The CDR3 contains 20 residues. The CDR3 is CASSKRKERGGRGLSYEQYF. The CDR3 coding sequence is TGTGCCAGCAGCAAAAGAAAGGAAAGGGGCGGGAGGGGCCTCTCCTACGAGCAGTACTTC.

A single count supports this clone. The chain has TRBV7-2 and TRBJ1-1, with D uncertain. This CDR3 has 12 amino acids. The V and J ends lost 6 bases and 2 bases respectively, with 7 bases between them. Germline CDR1 and CDR2: SGHTA and FQGNSA. CDR3 region: CASRRTNTEAFF. In DNA, the CDR3 is TGTGCCAGCAGGCGGACCAACACTGAAGCTTTCTTT.

This clone was recorded once. CDR3 sequence (DNA): TGTGCCAGCTCACATTACCGGGATGCAACTAATGAAAAACTGTTTTTT. Translated, it gives CASSHYRDATNEKLFF. The rearrangement uses TRBV18 and TRBJ1-4; D gene uncertain. This CDR3 region has 16 residues. Germline V gene sequence: CDR1 KGHSH, CDR2 LQKENI. V was shortened by 4 bases and J by 0 bases, with 12 bases between the two germline ends. Variable domain in full (rest from reference TRBV18 and TRBJ1-4): NAGVMQNPRHLVRRRGQEARLRCSPMKGHSHVYWYRQLPEEGLKFMVYLQKENIIDESGMPKERFSAEFPKEGPSILRIQQVVRGDSAAYFCASSHYRDATNEKLFFGSGTQLSVL.

The rearrangement links TRBV27 to TRBJ2-7; D is possibly TRBD1 (6 bases). This CDR3 region has 14 residues. With 3 bases removed from V and 2 bases from J, the gap between germline ends came to 11 bases. CDR1 and CDR2 (germline): MNHEY, SMNVEV (reference sequence). The CDR3, as DNA: TGTGCCAGCAGTTTGCGGCAGGGGCCCTACGAGCAGTACTTC. Translation gives CASSLRQGPYEQYF.

The rearrangement uses TRBV27 and TRBJ1-5, with D perhaps matching TRBD1 (5 bases). The CDR3 spans 17 residues. The ends were cut back, 3 bases at V and 7 bases at J, with 22 bases in the middle. Germline V gene sequence: CDR1 MNHEY, CDR2 SMNVEV (reference sequence). The CDR3 spells CASSFQPGPGGRQPQHF. The CDR3 nucleotides read TGTGCCAGCAGTTTTCAACCGGGACCGGGTGGTCGGCAGCCCCAGCATTTT.

The chain employs TRBV7-2 and TRBJ1-2, with 11 bases fitting TRBD1. This CDR3 has 13 residues. Germline CDR1 is SGHTA and CDR2 is FQGNSA. With 4 bases clipped from V and 12 bases from J, the junction kept 7 bases outside the gene matches. In DNA, the CDR3 is TGTGCCAGCAGCTCTTCCCGGACAGGGGGCCACACCTTC. This translates into CASSSSRTGGHTF.

The gene calls are TRBV10-1 and TRBJ2-7; the D gene could be TRBD1 or TRBD2 (5 bases each). Germline values: CDR1 WNHNN, CDR2 SYGVQD (reference sequence). V was cut by 0 bases and J by 6 bases, with 15 bases left in between. This CDR3 is built from 15 residues. This CDR3 reads CASSESGVGRGEQYF. The DNA for the CDR3 is TGCGCCAGCAGTGAGTCGGGGGTTGGCCGGGGCGAGCAGTACTTC.

The DNA of the CDR3 is TGTGCCTGGTCATTGTTCGGCAGGGAAGGCTACACCTTC. Amino acids: CAWSLFGREGYTF. The genes are TRBV30 and TRBJ1-2; perhaps TRBD1 as D (5 bases). Germline assignment: CDR1 GTSNPN and CDR2 SVGIG (reference sequence). Trimming removed 5 bases from V and 8 bases from J, with 18 bases in between. This CDR3 contains 13 residues.

The chain recombines TRBV2 with TRBJ2-2; weak D call: TRBD2 (6 bases). The CDR3 is made up of 15 amino acids. Germline V gives CDR1 SNHLY, CDR2 FYNNEI. V was shortened by 7 bases and J by 0 bases, with 12 bases between the two germline ends. Written as DNA, the CDR3 is TGTGCCAGCATGACGGACTACCCGAACACCGGGGAGCTGTTTTTT. Protein: CASMTDYPNTGELFF. Supplemented by reference TRBV2 and TRBJ2-2, the full variable domain reads EPEVTQTPSHQVTQMGQEVILRCVPISNHLYFYWYRQILGQKVEFLVSFYNNEISEKSEIFDDQFSVERPDGSNFTLKIRSTKLEDSAMYFCASMTDYPNTGELFFGEGSRLTVL.

The gene calls are TRBV19 and TRBJ1-6; tentative D call: TRBD1 (5 bases). V dropped 7 bases and J dropped 9 bases, with 13 bases sitting between them. This CDR3 is built from 13 residues. Germline CDR1 is LNHDA and CDR2 is SQIVND (reference sequence). The CDR3 DNA sequence: TGTGCCAGTAAATCAGGGAGGACTTCACCCCTCCACTTT. Protein sequence: CASKSGRTSPLHF.

This chain links TRBV5-4 with TRBJ2-1, with D perhaps matching TRBD1 (5 bases). Germline CDR1 and CDR2: SGHNT and YYREEE (reference sequence). V lost 4 bases to trimming and J lost 0 bases, with 17 bases between them. This CDR3 region has 17 residues. DNA for the CDR3: TGTGCCAGCAGCCCAGACTTGACAGACATCTCCTACAATGAGCAGTTCTTC. This sequence encodes CASSPDLTDISYNEQFF.

The chain links TRBV2 to TRBJ2-2; 7 positions match TRBD1. Germline assignment: CDR1 SNHLY and CDR2 FYNNEI. CDR3 length: 15 residues. With V trimmed by 8 bases and J by 7 bases, 13 bases remained unmatched. CDR3 bases: TGTGCCAGCGCCAGACAGGGTAGACGAAGCGGGGAGCTGTTTTTT. Protein sequence: CASARQGRRSGELFF.

The V gene is TRBV27, the J gene TRBJ1-1; 8 nucleotides line up with TRBD1. Losses at the gene ends were 4 bases for V and 1 base for J; bases not matched to a gene: 11. This CDR3 has 17 residues. Germline CDR1 is MNHEY and CDR2 is SMNVEV (reference sequence). DNA for the CDR3: TGTGCCAGCAGTTCAAGTCCCGGACAGGGATGGAACACTGAAGCTTTCTTT. Its translation: CASSSSPGQGWNTEAFF.

The rearrangement joins TRBV6-1 to TRBJ2-4; D may be TRBD1 or TRBD2 (5 bases each). The germline CDR1 and CDR2 sequences are MNHNS and SASEGT. V was cut by 3 bases and J by 6 bases, with 12 bases left in between. The CDR3 totals 14 residues. The CDR3 coding sequence is TGTGCCAGCAGTGATTCAGGGACGGGAAACATTCAGTACTTC. Translating gives CASSDSGTGNIQYF.